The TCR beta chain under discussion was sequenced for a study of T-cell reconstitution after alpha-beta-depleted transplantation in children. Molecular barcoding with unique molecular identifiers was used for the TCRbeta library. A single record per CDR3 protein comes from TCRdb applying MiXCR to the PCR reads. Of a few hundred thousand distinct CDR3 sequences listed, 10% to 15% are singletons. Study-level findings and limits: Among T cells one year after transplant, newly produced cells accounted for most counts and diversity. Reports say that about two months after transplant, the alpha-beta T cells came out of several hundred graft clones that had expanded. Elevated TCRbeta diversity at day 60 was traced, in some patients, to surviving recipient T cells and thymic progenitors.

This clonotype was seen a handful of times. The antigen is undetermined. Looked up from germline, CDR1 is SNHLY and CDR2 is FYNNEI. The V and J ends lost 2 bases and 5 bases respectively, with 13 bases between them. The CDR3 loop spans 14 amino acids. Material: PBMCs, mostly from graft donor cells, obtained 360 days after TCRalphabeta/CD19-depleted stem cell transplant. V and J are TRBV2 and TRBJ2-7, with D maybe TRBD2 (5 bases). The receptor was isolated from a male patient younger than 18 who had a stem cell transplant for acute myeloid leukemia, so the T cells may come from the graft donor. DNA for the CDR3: TGTGCCAGCAGTGAAATGGTCCTAGCCCACGAGCAGTACTTC. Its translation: CASSEMVLAHEQYF.